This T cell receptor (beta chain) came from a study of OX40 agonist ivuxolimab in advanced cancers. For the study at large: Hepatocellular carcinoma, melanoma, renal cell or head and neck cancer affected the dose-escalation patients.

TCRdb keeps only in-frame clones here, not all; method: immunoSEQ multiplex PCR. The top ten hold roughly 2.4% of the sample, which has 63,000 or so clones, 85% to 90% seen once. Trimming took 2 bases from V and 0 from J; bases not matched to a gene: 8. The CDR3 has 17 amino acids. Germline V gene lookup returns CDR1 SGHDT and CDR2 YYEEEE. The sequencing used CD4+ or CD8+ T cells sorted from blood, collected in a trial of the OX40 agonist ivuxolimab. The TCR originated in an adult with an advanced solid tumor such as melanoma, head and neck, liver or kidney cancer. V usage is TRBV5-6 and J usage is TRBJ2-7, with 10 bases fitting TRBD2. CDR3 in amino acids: CASSFPLSGRASYEQYF. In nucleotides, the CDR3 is TGTGCCAGCAGCTTCCCCCTAAGCGGGAGGGCCTCCTACGAGCAGTACTTC.